This entry concerns a single T cell receptor beta chain. As yet, its antigen is unknown. This CDR3 comprises 12 residues. The V end lost 6 bases, the J end lost 9 bases, and 11 bases lay between the germline ends. Genomic DNA constituted the template upon which TCR beta VDJ and CDR3 profiling was performed. TCRdb independently ran MiXCR on the reads; one entry per CDR3 protein. The data contain roughly 420,000 distinct CDR3 sequences, under 80% of them singletons. These data belong to a study of CD8+CD57+ T cells in acquired aplastic anemia. At the level of the study: The average for DNA from sorted CD4+ and CD8+ cells was roughly 3 ug. Healthy donors yielded some 9.9 million CD4+ cell reads on average.

Findings and caveats of the study: Almost 30 sequences, all CD8+ CDR3, were shared between patients and controls.

The rearrangement links TRBV12-3 or TRBV12-4 to TRBJ2-2, with unresolved D. This clonotype originated in a human donor in good health, serving as a control. The material sequenced was sorted CD4+, CD8+, or CD8+CD57+ T cells (not recorded which) from PBMCs. The CDR3: CASRPTGWELFF. In DNA form, the CDR3 reads TGTGCCAGCAGACCCACCGGGTGGGAGCTGTTTTTT.